The source of this TCR beta chain is a study of blood T cell repertoires in COVID-19. This clone was counted a single time. The repertoire was sequenced with immunoSEQ multiplex PCR; TCRdb's copy has only in-frame clones and lacks some. The sample shows approximately 440,000 clones, roughly 88% of them seen only once. Germline CDR1 reads MNHEY; CDR2 reads SVGAGI. J gave up 2 bases and V 6 bases, and 9 bases lay outside the gene matches. The CDR3 runs 15 residues. The sequenced sample was peripheral blood. The TCR originated in a woman in her fifties or sixties with COVID-19, enrolled during active disease. The rearrangement uses TRBV6-5 and TRBJ2-7; 8 bases align to TRBD1. The CDR3 region has the DNA TGTGCCAGCAGAGACCCCGGGACAGGAGCCTACGAGCAGTACTTC. It yields the protein CASRDPGTGAYEQYF.